What follows are 18 T cell receptor beta chains derived from one specimen sequenced in a study of identical twins (dated by TCRdb to about 2016). Receptors were amplified or captured by 5' RACE. The sequencer was an Illumina HiSeq 2000. TCRdb reran the public reads through fastp at Q25 and MiXCR, keeping productive beta chains. Under each unique CDR3 protein, matching rows form one entry showing the most common genes and DNA. The sample table shows 550,000 to 700,000 distinct CDR3 sequences, and 21% are seen once. The top ten constitute approximately 4.5% of the sample. This same sample was also taken into another study, of T cells expressing NK-cell markers.

The sequencing input was PBMCs. The receptors were sampled from a woman between 18 and 30 years old in good health.

This clonotype appeared a few times. The chain is built from TRBV6-1 and TRBJ1-6; 8 bases map to TRBD1. Germline assignment: CDR1 MNHNS and CDR2 SASEGT. V was clipped by 6 bases and J by 7 bases; unmatched bases: 5. This CDR3 is 14 amino acids long. CDR3 DNA sequence: TGTGCCAGCAGCCAACACAGGGGGAATTCACCCCTCCACTTT. This codes for CASSQHRGNSPLHF.

V gene TRBV20-1 combines with J gene TRBJ2-2; 8 bases fit TRBD1. V shed 5 bases, J shed 3 bases, and the junction held 2 bases outside the gene matches. This CDR3 contains 13 residues. Germline V gives CDR1 DFQATT, CDR2 SNEGSKA (reference sequence). The CDR3 DNA reads TGCAGTGCTCTGGACAGGGACACCGGGGAGCTGTTTTTT. As protein: CSALDRDTGELFF.

The chain couples TRBV5-1 to TRBJ2-1; a possible D gene is TRBD1 (6 bases). This CDR3 has 16 residues. Germline CDR1 reads SGHRS; CDR2 reads YFSETQ. With 3 bases removed from V and 3 bases from J, the gap between germline ends came to 16 bases. The CDR3 loop is CASSYGTGLGYNEQFF. DNA for the CDR3: TGCGCCAGCAGCTACGGTACAGGGTTAGGCTACAATGAGCAGTTCTTC. Full variable domain (rest looked up from reference TRBV5-1 and TRBJ2-1): KAGVTQTPRYLIKTRGQQVTLSCSPISGHRSVSWYQQTPGQGLQFLFEYFSETQRNKGNFPGRFSGRQFSNSRSEMNVSTLELGDSALYLCASSYGTGLGYNEQFFGPGTRLTVL.

This clonotype was seen a handful of times. The gene calls are TRBV29-1 and TRBJ2-5; no clear D. The CDR3 covers 12 residues. Germline values: CDR1 SQVTM, CDR2 ANQGSEA. V lost 1 base and J lost 5, with 8 bases in between. The CDR3 is CSVEAQQETQYF. DNA of the CDR3: TGCAGCGTTGAAGCACAGCAGGAGACCCAGTACTTC.

In its sample, this clonotype was seen a few times. V and J are TRBV9 and TRBJ2-2; no clear D. The germline V and J ends were trimmed by 3 bases and 7 bases, with 16 bases remaining between them. CDR3 size: 15 residues. Germline V gives CDR1 SGDLS, CDR2 YYNGEE. The CDR3 DNA is TGTGCCAGCAGCGGGTCCACAGTTCGAGGCGGGGAGCTGTTTTTT. Its protein is CASSGSTVRGGELFF. The full variable domain, its missing parts supplied by reference TRBV9 and TRBJ2-2, is DSGVTQTPKHLITATGQRVTLRCSPRSGDLSVYWYQQSLDQGLQFLIQYYNGEERAKGNILERFSAQQFPDLHSELNLSSLELGDSALYFCASSGSTVRGGELFFGEGSRLTVL.

This rearrangement joins TRBV18 to TRBJ1-6; no clear D gene. This CDR3 has 12 residues. Germline V gives CDR1 KGHSH, CDR2 LQKENI. The V gene lost 2 bases and the J gene lost 6 bases, with 2 bases spanning the gap. The CDR3 bases are TGTGCCAGCTCACCAAGTAATTCACCCCTCCACTTT. It yields the protein CASSPSNSPLHF. Looking up the rest from reference TRBV18 and TRBJ1-6 gives the full variable domain: NAGVMQNPRHLVRRRGQEARLRCSPMKGHSHVYWYRQLPEEGLKFMVYLQKENIIDESGMPKERFSAEFPKEGPSILRIQQVVRGDSAAYFCASSPSNSPLHFGNGTRLTVT.

V is TRBV7-2 and J is TRBJ2-6, with D hard to call. CDR3 size: 14 residues. Germline V gene sequence: CDR1 SGHTA, CDR2 FQGNSA. V shed 0 bases and J shed 11 bases, with 11 bases lying between them. CDR3 sequence reads: CASSLAQSLDVLTF. The CDR3 bases are TGTGCCAGCAGCTTAGCCCAGAGCCTCGACGTCCTGACTTTC.

The sample holds a few counts of this clonotype. CDR3 protein: CASSQVGDGTDTQYF. CDR3 nucleotides: TGCGCCAGCAGCCAAGTGGGGGATGGCACAGATACGCAGTATTTT. The chain carries TRBV4-3 and TRBJ2-3; D may correspond to TRBD1 or TRBD2 (5 bases each). This CDR3 is built from 15 residues. V was shortened by 1 base and J by 1 base, with 9 bases between the two germline ends. CDR1 and CDR2 (germline): LGHNA, YSLEER.

The V gene is TRBV2, the J gene TRBJ2-1, with 11 bases matching TRBD2. Germline CDR1 is SNHLY and CDR2 is FYNNEI. The CDR3 extends over 16 amino acids. The V gene end was trimmed by 11 bases and the J gene end by 1 base; junction bases not matched to a gene: 10. CDR3 sequence reads: CACLRTSGRSYNEQFF. The CDR3 DNA reads as TGTGCCTGCCTAAGGACTAGCGGGCGTTCCTACAATGAGCAGTTCTTC.

This clonotype was counted at least ten times. The CDR3 sequence is CASTKSRNTEAFF. For the CDR3, the DNA is TGTGCCAGCACCAAATCACGGAACACTGAAGCTTTCTTT. The chain links TRBV12-3 or TRBV12-4 to TRBJ1-1; D not certain. The CDR3 has 13 residues. V lost 7 bases and J lost 1, with 10 bases in between.

The genes are TRBV7-6 and TRBJ1-2, with D perhaps TRBD1 (6 bases). Trimming cost V 3 bases and J 4 bases, with 15 bases left between them. The CDR3 covers 15 residues. From germline, CDR1 is SGHVS and CDR2 FNYEAQ. CDR3 in DNA: TGTGCCAGCAGCTTGGGGGGGACGGGGGCCTATGGCTACACCTTC. As protein: CASSLGGTGAYGYTF.

This clonotype came up a few times. The chain links TRBV7-6 to TRBJ2-5; either TRBD1 or TRBD2 may supply D (5 bases each). Germline loops: CDR1 SGHVS, CDR2 FNYEAQ. The CDR3 length is 14 residues. Deletions cut 4 bases from V and 7 bases from J, with 16 bases between. CDR3 region: CASSSSGTPGTQYF. The CDR3 bases are TGTGCCAGCAGCTCCTCCGGGACCCCCGGGACCCAGTACTTC.

The sample holds a few counts of this clonotype. This sequence joins TRBV5-1 and TRBJ2-3, with 7 bases that match TRBD2. The germline V gene has CDR1 SGHRS and CDR2 YFSETQ. This CDR3 spans 14 amino acids. Trimming took 5 bases from V and 4 from J; bases not matched to a gene: 7. The DNA for the CDR3 is TGCGCCAGCAGTGAGGAGCGGGACGCAGATACGCAGTATTTT. Its protein is CASSEERDADTQYF.

This clonotype showed up just once. The V and J genes are TRBV7-2 and TRBJ2-1; maybe TRBD2 (5 bases). CDR3 length equals 13 residues. Germline lookup yields CDR1 SGHTA and CDR2 FQGNSA. Trimming took 5 bases from V and 8 from J, leaving 13 bases between them. The CDR3 reads CASSLRRRDEQFF. The CDR3 coding sequence is TGTGCCAGCAGCCTAAGGAGGCGGGATGAGCAGTTCTTC.

The CDR3 loop is CAISESGLRTDTQYF. The CDR3 DNA is TGTGCCATCAGTGAGTCGGGACTTCGCACAGATACGCAGTATTTT. The chain joins TRBV10-3 to TRBJ2-3, with a possible D match to TRBD2 (6 bases). The CDR3 is 15 amino acids. Germline assignment: CDR1 ENHRY and CDR2 SYGVKD. Trimming pared 0 bases from V and 1 base from J, leaving 8 bases between.

This clonotype appeared a few times. The J gene is TRBJ2-7, the V gene TRBV3-1; D uncertain. The CDR3 runs 14 residues. V lost 1 base and J 2 bases, leaving 9 bases between the germline ends. CDR1 and CDR2 (germline): LGHDT, YNNKEL (reference sequence). This CDR3 is CASSQALAAYEQYF. The CDR3 DNA follows: TGTGCCAGCAGCCAAGCCCTGGCAGCCTACGAGCAGTACTTC.

This clonotype was recorded many times. The chain couples TRBV4-1 to TRBJ1-1; the D gene is possibly TRBD1 (5 bases). Per germline, CDR1 MGHRA and CDR2 YSYEKL. V was cut by 6 bases and J by 2 bases, with 13 bases left in between. The CDR3 totals 14 residues. The CDR3 protein is CASRGPLKNTEAFF. The DNA for the CDR3 is TGCGCCAGCAGGGGACCGTTGAAAAACACTGAAGCTTTCTTT.

The table lists this clonotype with many counts. V gene TRBV12-3 or TRBV12-4 combines with J gene TRBJ1-1; D gene unclear. V gave up 3 bases and J gave up 0 bases, with 8 bases separating them. The length of the CDR3 is 14 residues. This CDR3 reads CASSFRKMNTEAFF. CDR3 DNA sequence: TGTGCCAGCAGTTTTCGTAAGATGAACACTGAAGCTTTCTTT.